This entry lists 7 T cell receptor beta chains sequenced from one sample in a study of T cells in Graves' hyperthyroidism and ophthalmopathy. The TCR beta CDR3 regions underwent amplification using RNA transcripts as the source. HTBI primers were employed in a first-round RT-PCR of the TCR CDR3. Using its own MiXCR run on the multiplex PCR reads, TCRdb lists one record per CDR3 protein. Of some 350,000 distinct CDR3 sequences listed, about an eighth are singletons. Sequencing was done on a sample of blood. Receptor source: a woman aged 40 to 50 with Graves' ophthalmopathy.

This clonotype was found many times. The chain combines TRBV6-2 or TRBV6-3 with TRBJ1-5; 8 nucleotides agree with TRBD1. The CDR3 has 16 residues. Germline CDR1 is MNHEY and CDR2 is SVGEGT. V lost 5 bases, J lost 9 bases, and 15 bases stayed unmatched. The DNA of the CDR3 is TGTGCCAGCAGTCCGCTCCCCAAGACAGGGGCTGGGCCCCAGCATTTT. Translating gives CASSPLPKTGAGPQHF.

This clonotype showed up many times. This chain uses TRBV29-1 with TRBJ1-5; maybe TRBD1 (5 bases). The CDR3 totals 13 residues. Germline V gene lookup returns CDR1 SQVTM and CDR2 ANQGSEA. Deletions cut 3 bases from V and 6 bases from J, with 12 bases between. CDR3 DNA sequence: TGCAGCGTTGAGGGGGGTGTAGGTCAGCCCCAGCATTTT. Its translation: CSVEGGVGQPQHF.

This clonotype was detected only a few times. A junction boundary mismatches the germline segment, possibly from a read error. V gene TRBV12-3 or TRBV12-4 combines with J gene TRBJ1-5; D gene unclear. This CDR3 contains 15 residues. This CDR3 reads CASSPRPKSNQLQHF. DNA for the CDR3: TGTGCCAGCAGTCCCCGGCCCAAAAGCAATCAGCTCCAGCATTTT.

This clonotype has a count of ten or more. The chain recombines TRBV4-2 with TRBJ2-5, with a weak D call TRBD2 (6 bases). Germline V CDR1 and CDR2: LGHNA, YNFKEQ. Trimming cost V 0 bases and J 4 bases, with 12 bases left between them. The CDR3 is 15 residues long. The CDR3 bases are TGTGCCAGCAGCCAAGAGAGGTGGGACTCAGAGACCCAGTACTTC. Amino acid sequence: CASSQERWDSETQYF.

Many counts were recorded for this clonotype. The chain combines TRBV7-2 with TRBJ2-5; possible D gene TRBD2, 5 bases. This CDR3 region has 14 residues. From germline, CDR1 is SGHTA and CDR2 FQGNSA. The V end was cut by 2 bases, the J end by 6 bases, with 13 bases between. The CDR3, as DNA: TGTGCCAGCAGCTTATTGGTAGAGGGTAAGACCCAGTACTTC. Translating it yields CASSLLVEGKTQYF. The full variable domain, with the rest looked up from reference TRBV7-2 and TRBJ2-5, is GAGVSQSPSNKVTEKGKDVELRCDPISGHTALYWYRQSLGQGLEFLIYFQGNSAPDKSGLPSDRFSAERTGGSVSTLTIQRTQQEDSAVYLCASSLLVEGKTQYFGPGTRLLVL.

The table lists this clonotype with many counts. The rearrangement uses TRBV2 and TRBJ1-4; a possible D gene is TRBD1 (6 bases). V shed 8 bases and J shed 4 bases, with 11 bases lying between them. The V gene's germline CDR1 is SNHLY and CDR2 FYNNEI. This CDR3 has 13 residues. The CDR3 loop is CASGGQINEKLFF. DNA for the CDR3: TGTGCCAGCGGCGGACAGATTAATGAAAAACTGTTTTTT.

This clonotype was detected a few times. The V call is TRBV5-8, the J call TRBJ1-4, with D tentatively TRBD1 (5 bases). The CDR3 is 16 amino acids. Germline assignment: CDR1 SGHTS and CDR2 YDEGEE. The ends were cut back, 2 bases at V and 0 bases at J, with 11 bases in the middle. The CDR3 region has the DNA TGTGCCAGCAGCTTATGGGGCCGTGCAACTAATGAAAAACTGTTTTTT. Protein: CASSLWGRATNEKLFF.